This TCR beta chain originates from a study of shared clonotypes between healthy human individuals. Study findings and constraints: The study found approximately 5% of naive CD4 clonotypes shared across several donors. Depth of sequencing was expected to influence donor clonotype sharing. Few donors limited the genetic and exposure-history diversity represented.

The CDR3 covers 16 residues. The V end lost 4 bases, the J end lost 4 bases, and 18 bases lay between the germline ends. From germline, CDR1 is MNHEY and CDR2 SVGAGI. The naive CD8 subset, CD45RO-negative cells positively selected for CCR7, excluded terminally differentiated effector memory CD45RA+ cells. TCRdb keeps only in-frame clones here, not all; method: immunoSEQ multiplex PCR. Counted here are approximately 840,000 clones, about 96% occurring once; the ten biggest clones make up less than 0.25%. About this clone itself: Its antigen is not identified.

The TCR comes from a man aged 25-40 years in good health. The chain has TRBV6-5 and TRBJ2-3; TRBD1 is a possible D gene (6 bases). The sample comprised naive CD8+ T cells sorted from blood. CDR3: CASSWGPVVIPDTQYF. The CDR3 nucleotides are TGTGCCAGCAGTTGGGGGCCCGTCGTAATACCAGATACGCAGTATTTT.